Listed below are T cell receptor beta chains from one sample, sequenced in a study of blood T cells in healthy people across ages. One entry per CDR3 protein, called by TCRdb with MiXCR from the 5' RACE reads. The sample consists of more than 1.4 million distinct CDR3 sequences, about 43% of them appearing once. The sample consisted of blood. The receptors here all came from a woman aged 18-29 years in good health. The CDR3 runs from the conserved cysteine through the conserved F or W. Each record gives: clone size, J gene, D gene, V gene, CDR3 DNA, CDR3 protein. The D gene is left open where the match is weak. A row's size may be missing; if present it is once, few, many or a size class.

abundance: few; j_gene: TRBJ1-5; d_gene: -; v_gene: TRBV28; CDR3nt: TGTGCCAGCAGTTTATCGGGGCGCAATCAGCCCCAGCATTTT; CDR3aa: CASSLSGRNQPQHF
abundance: -; j_gene: TRBJ1-5; d_gene: -; v_gene: TRBV20-1; CDR3nt: TGCAGTGCTAGGGCCTGGACTACCAATCAGCCCCAGCATTTT; CDR3aa: CSARAWTTNQPQHF
abundance: few; j_gene: TRBJ2-7; d_gene: -; v_gene: TRBV3-1; CDR3nt: TGTGCCAGCACGGGAGTCAGCTCCTACGAGCAGTACTTC; CDR3aa: CASTGVSSYEQYF
abundance: -; j_gene: TRBJ2-7; d_gene: -; v_gene: TRBV30; CDR3nt: TGTGCCTGGACTTTAGGGGACTCCTACGAGCAGTACTTC; CDR3aa: CAWTLGDSYEQYF
abundance: -; j_gene: TRBJ1-4; d_gene: TRBD1; v_gene: TRBV6-5; CDR3nt: TGTGCCAGCAGTTGGGCGGGACAGGGAGGCGAAAAACTGTTTTTT; CDR3aa: CASSWAGQGGEKLFF
abundance: -; j_gene: TRBJ2-5; d_gene: -; v_gene: TRBV7-3; CDR3nt: TGTGCCAGCAACCCCCGTAGAGCTTGCTTTAGGATGACGGCAGGTCAAGAGACCCAGTACTTC; CDR3aa: CASNPRRACFRMTAGQETQYF
abundance: -; j_gene: TRBJ2-3; d_gene: TRBD2; v_gene: TRBV18; CDR3nt: TGTGCCAGCTCACCCCAACGGGGGGGCACAGATACGCAGTATTTT; CDR3aa: CASSPQRGGTDTQYF
abundance: once; j_gene: TRBJ2-1; d_gene: TRBD2; v_gene: TRBV20-1; CDR3nt: TGCAGTGCTAGAGAGGCGGCTAGCGGGAGCCGGGGCAATGAGCAGTTCTTC; CDR3aa: CSAREAASGSRGNEQFF
abundance: -; j_gene: TRBJ2-1; d_gene: -; v_gene: TRBV4-1; CDR3nt: TGCGCCAGCAGCCAGGGGCTCCTTTTGTCGCAGTTCTTC; CDR3aa: CASSQGLLLSQFF
abundance: -; j_gene: TRBJ1-2; d_gene: TRBD1; v_gene: TRBV29-1; CDR3nt: TGCAGCGTGTTCGGGACAGGGGGCAACTATGGCTACACCTTC; CDR3aa: CSVFGTGGNYGYTF
abundance: -; j_gene: TRBJ1-2; d_gene: -; v_gene: TRBV3-1; CDR3nt: TGTGCCAGCAGCACCGTTGGCCAGGGCTACACCTTC; CDR3aa: CASSTVGQGYTF
abundance: few; j_gene: TRBJ2-4; d_gene: -; v_gene: TRBV18; CDR3nt: TGTGCCAGCTCACTTCTAATCGGAGGCGGGAAAAACATTCAGTACTTC; CDR3aa: CASSLLIGGGKNIQYF
abundance: few; j_gene: TRBJ2-1; d_gene: -; v_gene: TRBV28; CDR3nt: TGTGCCAGCAGTTCTCCAGGGTATGAGCAGTTCTTC; CDR3aa: CASSSPGYEQFF
abundance: -; j_gene: TRBJ2-5; d_gene: TRBD2; v_gene: TRBV7-2; CDR3nt: TGTGCCAGCATTCCTCAGGGCGGGGGGGCGGTAGGCGGAGAGACCCAGTACTTC; CDR3aa: CASIPQGGGAVGGETQYF
abundance: -; j_gene: TRBJ2-7; d_gene: TRBD2; v_gene: TRBV3-1; CDR3nt: TGTGCCAGCAGCCTTTCCGGGACTAGTAGCTCCTACGAGCAGTACTTC; CDR3aa: CASSLSGTSSSYEQYF
abundance: -; j_gene: TRBJ2-6; d_gene: -; v_gene: TRBV24-1; CDR3nt: TGTGCCACCAGTGGAGCCCGGGCTTCCGGGGCCAACGTCCTGACTTTC; CDR3aa: CATSGARASGANVLTF
abundance: few; j_gene: TRBJ2-3; d_gene: TRBD2; v_gene: TRBV10-2; CDR3nt: TGCGCCAGCAGTGAGTCAGGCGGGAGGGCAGATACGCAGTATTTT; CDR3aa: CASSESGGRADTQYF
abundance: few; j_gene: TRBJ1-6; d_gene: -; v_gene: TRBV6-6; CDR3nt: TGTGCCAGCACAAAAGGACCAGCGGGGGGAAGAAATTCACCCCTCCACTTT; CDR3aa: CASTKGPAGGRNSPLHF
abundance: few; j_gene: TRBJ1-2; d_gene: TRBD1; v_gene: TRBV20-1; CDR3nt: TGCAGTGCTAGCACCGGGACAGACTATGGCTACACCTTC; CDR3aa: CSASTGTDYGYTF
abundance: -; j_gene: TRBJ2-3; d_gene: TRBD2; v_gene: TRBV6-1; CDR3nt: TGTGCCAGCAACCCCCTAGCGGGCCTCCCAGATACGCAGTATTTT; CDR3aa: CASNPLAGLPDTQYF
abundance: -; j_gene: TRBJ1-6; d_gene: -; v_gene: TRBV7-9; CDR3nt: TGTGCCAGCAACTCCCAAGAGGCTCCTAATTCACCCCTCCACTTT; CDR3aa: CASNSQEAPNSPLHF
abundance: once; j_gene: TRBJ2-7; d_gene: TRBD2; v_gene: TRBV4-1; CDR3nt: TGCGCCAGCAGCCAGGCCCCGCGGGGGGCTGGCAATGAGCAGTACTTC; CDR3aa: CASSQAPRGAGNEQYF
abundance: many; j_gene: TRBJ2-7; d_gene: -; v_gene: TRBV20-1; CDR3nt: TGCAGTGCTAGAACAGGGTCCTACGAGCAGTACTTC; CDR3aa: CSARTGSYEQYF
abundance: -; j_gene: TRBJ2-1; d_gene: -; v_gene: TRBV7-9; CDR3nt: TGTGCCAGCAGCTTGGGAGGACTGACTAGAAAGAATGAGCAGTTCTTC; CDR3aa: CASSLGGLTRKNEQFF
abundance: few; j_gene: TRBJ2-6; d_gene: TRBD1; v_gene: TRBV9; CDR3nt: TGTGCCAGCAGCGACCGGGACAGGGAATTCTCTGGGGCCAACGTCCTGACTTTC; CDR3aa: CASSDRDREFSGANVLTF
abundance: -; j_gene: TRBJ2-3; d_gene: TRBD1; v_gene: TRBV12-3/TRBV12-4; CDR3nt: TGTGCCAGCAGAGCCGGGACAGGAGCAGATACGCAGTATTTT; CDR3aa: CASRAGTGADTQYF
abundance: -; j_gene: TRBJ2-1; d_gene: TRBD2; v_gene: TRBV4-2; CDR3nt: TGTGCCAGCAGCCCTGCGGGACTAGGATACAATGAGCAGTTCTTC; CDR3aa: CASSPAGLGYNEQFF
abundance: -; j_gene: TRBJ2-7; d_gene: -; v_gene: TRBV5-1; CDR3nt: TGCGCCAGCAGAGCTTCGGGGGGCGAAGCCTACGAGCAGTACTTC; CDR3aa: CASRASGGEAYEQYF
abundance: -; j_gene: TRBJ2-2; d_gene: TRBD2; v_gene: TRBV4-1; CDR3nt: TGCGCCAGCAGCCGGGGAATTGGGGGACTAGCGGACACCGGGGAGCTGTTTTTT; CDR3aa: CASSRGIGGLADTGELFF
abundance: once; j_gene: TRBJ1-4; d_gene: TRBD1; v_gene: TRBV27; CDR3nt: TGTGCCAGCAGTTCCGACAGGGTCACTAATGAAAAACTGTTTTTT; CDR3aa: CASSSDRVTNEKLFF
abundance: -; j_gene: TRBJ2-5; d_gene: TRBD2; v_gene: TRBV20-1; CDR3nt: TGCAGTGCTAGCGAATATAGCGGGGCCAGCGAGGAGACCCAGTACTTC; CDR3aa: CSASEYSGASEETQYF
abundance: -; j_gene: TRBJ2-7; d_gene: -; v_gene: TRBV6-5; CDR3nt: TGTGCCATCAGTTACCGCTACGAGCAGTACTTC; CDR3aa: CAISYRYEQYF
abundance: -; j_gene: TRBJ2-3; d_gene: -; v_gene: TRBV6-1; CDR3nt: TGTGCCAGCGAGGTCCCGGCCACCTCGCAGTATTTT; CDR3aa: CASEVPATSQYF
abundance: -; j_gene: TRBJ2-7; d_gene: -; v_gene: TRBV14; CDR3nt: TGTGCCATCAGCCAATTCTACGAGCAGTACTTC; CDR3aa: CAISQFYEQYF
abundance: few; j_gene: TRBJ2-3; d_gene: TRBD1; v_gene: TRBV4-1; CDR3nt: TGCGCCAGCAGCCAATTTGGGGACAGGGCTACAGATACGCAGTATTTT; CDR3aa: CASSQFGDRATDTQYF
abundance: -; j_gene: TRBJ1-2; d_gene: -; v_gene: TRBV6-5; CDR3nt: TGTGCCAGCAGACCTTCGGGGGGCAGAGGCTACACCTTC; CDR3aa: CASRPSGGRGYTF
abundance: -; j_gene: TRBJ2-3; d_gene: TRBD2; v_gene: TRBV9; CDR3nt: TGTGCCAGCAGTCCTAGCGGGGAAGTCACAGATACGCAGTATTTT; CDR3aa: CASSPSGEVTDTQYF
abundance: -; j_gene: TRBJ1-5; d_gene: TRBD1; v_gene: TRBV18; CDR3nt: TGTGCCAGCTCACCACCGGGACAGGAGAACAATCAGCCCCAGCATTTT; CDR3aa: CASSPPGQENNQPQHF
abundance: few; j_gene: TRBJ2-5; d_gene: -; v_gene: TRBV28; CDR3nt: TGTGCCAGCAGCTCAAAACCGGGACCAACAGGGGAGACCCAGTACTTC; CDR3aa: CASSSKPGPTGETQYF
abundance: -; j_gene: TRBJ2-1; d_gene: TRBD1; v_gene: TRBV5-6; CDR3nt: TGTGCCAGCAGCTTGCCACAATCTAGGGACAGGGAAAGGCACAATGAGCAGTTCTTC; CDR3aa: CASSLPQSRDRERHNEQFF
abundance: -; j_gene: TRBJ1-1; d_gene: -; v_gene: TRBV25-1; CDR3nt: TGTGCCAGCAGTTGGCGGCCCGGGGGCACTGAAGCTTTCTTT; CDR3aa: CASSWRPGGTEAFF
abundance: -; j_gene: TRBJ1-5; d_gene: TRBD1; v_gene: TRBV25-1; CDR3nt: TGTGCCAGCAGTGATCAGGGGGAGGGCCAGCCCCAGCATTTT; CDR3aa: CASSDQGEGQPQHF
abundance: -; j_gene: TRBJ1-1; d_gene: -; v_gene: TRBV20-1; CDR3nt: TGCAGTGCTAGAGATCTAACCCGGGGTGAAGCTTTCTTT; CDR3aa: CSARDLTRGEAFF
abundance: few; j_gene: TRBJ2-3; d_gene: -; v_gene: TRBV6-5; CDR3nt: TGTGCCAGCAGTTACCGGCTGGCGGTTGCAGATACGCAGTATTTT; CDR3aa: CASSYRLAVADTQYF